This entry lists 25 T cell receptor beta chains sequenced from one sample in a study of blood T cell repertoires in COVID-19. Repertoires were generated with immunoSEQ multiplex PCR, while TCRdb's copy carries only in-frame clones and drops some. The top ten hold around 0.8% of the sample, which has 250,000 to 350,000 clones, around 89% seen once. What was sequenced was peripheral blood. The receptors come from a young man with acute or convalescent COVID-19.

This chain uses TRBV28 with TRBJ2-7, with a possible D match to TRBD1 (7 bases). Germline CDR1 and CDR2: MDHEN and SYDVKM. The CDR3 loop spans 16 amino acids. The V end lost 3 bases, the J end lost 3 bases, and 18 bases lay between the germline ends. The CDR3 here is CASSLEGAVRDYEQYF. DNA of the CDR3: TGTGCCAGCAGTTTGGAGGGGGCGGTGCGAGACTACGAGCAGTACTTC. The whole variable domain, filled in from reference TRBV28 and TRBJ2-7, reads DVKVTQSSRYLVKRTGEKVFLECVQDMDHENMFWYRQDPGLGLRLIYFSYDVKMKEKGDIPEGYSVSREKKERFSLILESASTNQTSMYLCASSLEGAVRDYEQYFGPGTRLTVT.

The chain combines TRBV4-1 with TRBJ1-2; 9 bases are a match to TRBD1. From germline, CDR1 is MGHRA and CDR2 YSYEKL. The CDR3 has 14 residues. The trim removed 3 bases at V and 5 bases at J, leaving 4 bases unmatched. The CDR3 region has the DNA TGCGCCAGCAGCCATGGGACAGGGAATTATGGCTACACCTTC. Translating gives CASSHGTGNYGYTF.

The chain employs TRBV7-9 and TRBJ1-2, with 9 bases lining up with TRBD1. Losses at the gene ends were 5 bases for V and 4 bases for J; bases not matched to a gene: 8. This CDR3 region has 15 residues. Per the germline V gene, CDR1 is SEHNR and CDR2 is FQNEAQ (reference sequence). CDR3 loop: CASSPVDRGIYGYTF. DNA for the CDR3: TGTGCCAGCAGCCCCGTAGACAGGGGGATCTATGGCTACACCTTC.

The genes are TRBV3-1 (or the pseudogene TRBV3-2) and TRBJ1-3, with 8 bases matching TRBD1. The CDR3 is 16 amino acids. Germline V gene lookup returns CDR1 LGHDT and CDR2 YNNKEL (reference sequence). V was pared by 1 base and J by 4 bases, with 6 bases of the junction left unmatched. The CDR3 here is CASSQGIQGAGNTIYF. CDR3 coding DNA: TGTGCCAGCAGCCAAGGGATCCAGGGGGCGGGAAACACCATATATTTT.

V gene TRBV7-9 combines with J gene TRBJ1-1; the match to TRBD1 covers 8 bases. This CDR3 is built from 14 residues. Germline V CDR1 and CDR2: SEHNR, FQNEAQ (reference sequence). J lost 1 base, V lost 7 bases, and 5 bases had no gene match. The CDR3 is CASTWTGKNTEAFF. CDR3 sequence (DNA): TGTGCCAGCACCTGGACAGGGAAGAACACTGAAGCTTTCTTT.

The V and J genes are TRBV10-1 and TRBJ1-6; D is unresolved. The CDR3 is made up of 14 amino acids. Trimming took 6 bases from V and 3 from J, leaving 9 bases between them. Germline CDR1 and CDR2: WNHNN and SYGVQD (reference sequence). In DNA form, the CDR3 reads TGCGCCAGCAGGGAATCGGGCTATAATTCACCCCTCCACTTT. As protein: CASRESGYNSPLHF.

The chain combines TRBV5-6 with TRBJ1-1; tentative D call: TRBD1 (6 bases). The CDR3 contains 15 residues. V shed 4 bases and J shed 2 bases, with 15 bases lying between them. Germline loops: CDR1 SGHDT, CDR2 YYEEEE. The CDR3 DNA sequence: TGTGCCAGCAGCAGACCCGGGACAATCAACACTGAAGCTTTCTTT. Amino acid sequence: CASSRPGTINTEAFF. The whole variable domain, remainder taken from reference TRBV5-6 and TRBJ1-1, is DAGVTQSPTHLIKTRGQQVTLRCSPKSGHDTVSWYQQALGQGPQFIFQYYEEEERQRGNFPDRFSGHQFPNYSSELNVNALLLGDSALYLCASSRPGTINTEAFFGQGTRLTVV.

CDR3 nucleotides: TGCAGTGCTCACAGGGAAAATGAGCAGTTCTTC. It yields the protein CSAHRENEQFF. V is TRBV20-1 and J is TRBJ2-1, with a possible D match to TRBD1 (6 bases). The CDR3 length is 11 residues. Trimming pared 5 bases from V and 7 bases from J, leaving 9 bases between. Germline CDR1 is DFQATT and CDR2 is SNEGSKA (reference sequence).

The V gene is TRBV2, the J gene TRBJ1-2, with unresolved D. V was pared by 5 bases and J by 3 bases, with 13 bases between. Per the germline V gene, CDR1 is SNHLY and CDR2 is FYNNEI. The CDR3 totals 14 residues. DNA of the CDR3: TGTGCCAGCAGTCGGGAGGACGGCGACTATGGCTACACCTTC. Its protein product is CASSREDGDYGYTF.

CDR3 amino acids: CASGPGLGGISTDTQYF. CDR3 bases: TGTGCTAGTGGTCCGGGACTTGGAGGAATTAGCACAGATACGCAGTATTTT. V usage is TRBV12-5 and J usage is TRBJ2-3, with D possibly TRBD2 on 6 matching bases. This CDR3 is built from 17 residues. V gave up 5 bases and J gave up 0 bases, with 18 bases separating them. Germline V lookup: CDR1 LGHNT, CDR2 FRNRAP.

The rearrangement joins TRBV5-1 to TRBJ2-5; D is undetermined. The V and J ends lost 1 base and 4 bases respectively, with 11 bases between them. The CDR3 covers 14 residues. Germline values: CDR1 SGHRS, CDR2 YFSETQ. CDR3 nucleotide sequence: TGCGCCAGCAGCTTGTCCCCTAGGCGAGAGACCCAGTACTTC. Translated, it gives CASSLSPRRETQYF.

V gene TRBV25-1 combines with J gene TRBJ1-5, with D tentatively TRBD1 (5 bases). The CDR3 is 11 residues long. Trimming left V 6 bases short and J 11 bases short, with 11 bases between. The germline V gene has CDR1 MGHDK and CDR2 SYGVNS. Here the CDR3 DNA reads TGTGCCAGCAGCGGGGGGTGGACCCAGCATTTT. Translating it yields CASSGGWTQHF.

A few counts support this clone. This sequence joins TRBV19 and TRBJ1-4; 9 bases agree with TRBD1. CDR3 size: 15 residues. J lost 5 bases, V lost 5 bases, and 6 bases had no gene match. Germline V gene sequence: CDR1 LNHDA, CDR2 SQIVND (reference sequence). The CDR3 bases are TGTGCCAGTAGTCCGGGGACAGGGCGAAATGAAAAACTGTTTTTT. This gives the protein CASSPGTGRNEKLFF.

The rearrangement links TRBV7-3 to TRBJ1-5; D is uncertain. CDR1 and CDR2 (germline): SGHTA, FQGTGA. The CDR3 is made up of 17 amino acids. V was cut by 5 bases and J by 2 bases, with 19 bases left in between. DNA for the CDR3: TGTGCCAGCAGCCAGGTCGCGGGAATCGAGCGCAATCAGCCCCAGCATTTT. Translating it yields CASSQVAGIERNQPQHF.

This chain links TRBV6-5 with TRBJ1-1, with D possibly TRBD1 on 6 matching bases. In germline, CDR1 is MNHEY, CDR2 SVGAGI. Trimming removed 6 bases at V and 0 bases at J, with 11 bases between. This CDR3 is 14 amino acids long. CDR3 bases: TGTGCCAGCAGCCCCAGGGGCATGAACACTGAAGCTTTCTTT. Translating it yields CASSPRGMNTEAFF.

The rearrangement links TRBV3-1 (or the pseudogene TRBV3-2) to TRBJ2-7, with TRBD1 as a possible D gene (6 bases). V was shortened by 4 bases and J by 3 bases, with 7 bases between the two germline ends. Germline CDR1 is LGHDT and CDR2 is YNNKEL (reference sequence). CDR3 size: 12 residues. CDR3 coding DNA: TGTGCCAGCAGCCCACAGGGCTACGAGCAGTACTTC. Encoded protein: CASSPQGYEQYF.

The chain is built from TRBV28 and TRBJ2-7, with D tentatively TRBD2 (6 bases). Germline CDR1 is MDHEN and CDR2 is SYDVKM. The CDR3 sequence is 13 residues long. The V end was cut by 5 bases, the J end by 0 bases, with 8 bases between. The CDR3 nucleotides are TGTGCCAGCAGTGCGGGGAGCTCCTACGAGCAGTACTTC. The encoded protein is CASSAGSSYEQYF.

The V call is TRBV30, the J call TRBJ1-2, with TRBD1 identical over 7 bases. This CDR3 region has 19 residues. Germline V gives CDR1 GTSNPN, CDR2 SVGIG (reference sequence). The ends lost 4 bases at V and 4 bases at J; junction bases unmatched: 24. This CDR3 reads CAWINRQQGNSMWSYGYTF. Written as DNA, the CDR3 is TGTGCCTGGATCAATAGGCAACAGGGGAATAGTATGTGGAGCTATGGCTACACCTTC.

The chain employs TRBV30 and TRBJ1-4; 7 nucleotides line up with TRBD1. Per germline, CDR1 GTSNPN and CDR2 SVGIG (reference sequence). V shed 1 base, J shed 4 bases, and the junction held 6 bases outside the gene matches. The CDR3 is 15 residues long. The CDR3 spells CAWSADRVINEKLFF. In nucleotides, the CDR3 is TGTGCCTGGAGTGCCGACAGGGTCATTAATGAAAAACTGTTTTTT.

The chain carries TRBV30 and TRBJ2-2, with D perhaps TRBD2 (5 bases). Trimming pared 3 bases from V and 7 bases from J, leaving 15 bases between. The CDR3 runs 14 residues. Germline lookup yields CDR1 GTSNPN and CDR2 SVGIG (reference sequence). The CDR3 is CAWRQQRVGGELFF. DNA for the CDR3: TGTGCCTGGAGACAACAGAGGGTTGGCGGGGAGCTGTTTTTT.

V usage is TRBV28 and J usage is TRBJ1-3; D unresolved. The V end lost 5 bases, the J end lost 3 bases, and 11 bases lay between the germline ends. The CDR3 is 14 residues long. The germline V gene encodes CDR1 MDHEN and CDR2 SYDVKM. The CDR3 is CASSPYRDGNTIYF. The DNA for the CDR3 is TGTGCCAGCAGTCCCTACAGAGATGGAAACACCATATATTTT.

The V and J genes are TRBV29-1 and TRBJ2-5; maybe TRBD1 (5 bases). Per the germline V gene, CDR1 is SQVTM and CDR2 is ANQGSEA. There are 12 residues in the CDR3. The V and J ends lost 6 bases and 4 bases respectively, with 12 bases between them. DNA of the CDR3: TGCAGCGTCCTAGACAGTGGAGAGACCCAGTACTTC. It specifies CSVLDSGETQYF.

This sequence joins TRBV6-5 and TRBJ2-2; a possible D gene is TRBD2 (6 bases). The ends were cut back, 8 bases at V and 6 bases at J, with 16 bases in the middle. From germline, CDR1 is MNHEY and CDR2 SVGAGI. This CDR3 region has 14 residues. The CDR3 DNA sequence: TGTGCCAGCTCAGTAACGGGAGACGCCGGGGAGCTGTTTTTT. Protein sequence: CASSVTGDAGELFF.

CDR3 nucleotides: TGTGCCAGCAGCTTAGCGGCCCAACCCGGGGAGCAGTACTTC. This gives the protein CASSLAAQPGEQYF. The chain carries TRBV11-3 and TRBJ2-7; no reliable D call. Deletions cut 1 base from V and 7 bases from J, with 14 bases between. From germline, CDR1 is SGHNT and CDR2 YENEEA. This CDR3 comprises 14 residues.

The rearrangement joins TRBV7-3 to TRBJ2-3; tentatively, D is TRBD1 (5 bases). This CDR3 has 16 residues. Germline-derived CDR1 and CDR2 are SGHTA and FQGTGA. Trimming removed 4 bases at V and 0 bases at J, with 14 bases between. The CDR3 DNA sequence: TGTGCCAGCAGCTCTACGTCCCGGACAAGCACAGATACGCAGTATTTT. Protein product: CASSSTSRTSTDTQYF. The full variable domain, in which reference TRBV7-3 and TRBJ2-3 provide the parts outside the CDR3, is GAGVSQTPSNKVTEKGKYVELRCDPISGHTALYWYRQSLGQGPEFLIYFQGTGAADDSGLPNDRFFAVRPEGSVSTLKIQRTERGDSAVYLCASSSTSRTSTDTQYFGPGTRLTVL.